What follows are 32 T cell receptor beta chains derived from one specimen sequenced in a study of CD4 T cells in relation to SARS-CoV-2 and coronaviruses. These receptors have no identified antigens. Before the COVID-19 pandemic, during about 2011-2019, CD4+ T cells were taken from unexposed donors. After less than 11 days of culture, CD4+ T cells were isolated. Using immunoSEQ multiplex PCR, the repertoire was profiled, and TCRdb retains in-frame clones only, with some absent. The sample lists 20,000 to 25,000 clones; about two thirds were seen once. The sample consisted of CD4+ T cells from PBMCs, cultured in vitro. The receptor source for this set is a human donor in good health.

The V call is TRBV6-5, the J call TRBJ1-4, with D tentatively TRBD1 (6 bases). The CDR3 contains 14 residues. The germline V gene has CDR1 MNHEY and CDR2 SVGAGI. Trimming removed 5 bases at V and 7 bases at J, with 14 bases between. CDR3 protein: CASSTGFQGEKLFF. CDR3 in DNA: TGTGCCAGCAGTACAGGGTTCCAGGGTGAAAAACTGTTTTTT.

This clone was counted a few times. The rearrangement uses TRBV4-3 and TRBJ2-1; D is uncertain. Germline V lookup: CDR1 LGHNA, CDR2 YSLEER. V gave up 4 bases and J gave up 7 bases, with 20 bases separating them. There are 16 residues in the CDR3. CDR3 sequence: CASSPGTGRSWNEQFF. The CDR3 bases are TGCGCCAGCAGCCCCGGAACCGGTCGTTCATGGAATGAGCAGTTCTTC.

The CDR3 nucleotides read TGTGCCAGCAGTTTACGTGGACTAAAGCCTGAGCAGTTCTTC. This translates into CASSLRGLKPEQFF. J is TRBJ2-1 and V is TRBV27; a weak D match, TRBD2 (6 bases). V was clipped by 2 bases and J by 9 bases, with 14 bases between them. In germline, CDR1 is MNHEY, CDR2 SMNVEV (reference sequence). The CDR3 length is 14 residues.

This chain links TRBV6-6 with TRBJ1-5; D not certain. Trimming took 5 bases from V and 4 from J, leaving 12 bases between them. CDR1 is MNHNY, CDR2 SVGAGI, per germline (reference sequence). The CDR3 has 14 amino acids. The CDR3 is CASSEGGLNQPQHF. The CDR3 DNA sequence: TGTGCCAGCAGTGAGGGTGGACTAAATCAGCCCCAGCATTTT.

This chain links TRBV7-9 with TRBJ2-1; D may correspond to TRBD1 or TRBD2 (5 bases each). V was trimmed by 1 base and J by 8 bases, leaving 18 bases between them. The V gene's germline CDR1 is SEHNR and CDR2 FQNEAQ (reference sequence). The length of the CDR3 is 16 residues. In DNA, the CDR3 is TGTGCCAGCAGCTTAGGGTGGGACGACAAGGGGTATGAGCAGTTCTTC. This translates into CASSLGWDDKGYEQFF.

This chain uses TRBV4-3 with TRBJ2-3; D possibly matches TRBD1 or TRBD2 (5 bases each). The CDR3 is made up of 16 amino acids. CDR1 is LGHNA and CDR2 is YSLEER in the germline V gene. The V gene lost 0 bases and the J gene lost 5 bases, with 15 bases spanning the gap. The DNA for the CDR3 is TGCGCCAGCAGCCAAGATCTGAGAGGGGCCGGAGATACGCAGTATTTT. Amino acids: CASSQDLRGAGDTQYF.

V is TRBV29-1 and J is TRBJ1-1; weak D call: TRBD1 (6 bases). The CDR3 has 13 residues. V lost 3 bases and J lost 5, with 13 bases in between. The V gene's germline CDR1 is SQVTM and CDR2 ANQGSEA. This CDR3 is CSVDVTGGTEAFF. CDR3 in DNA: TGCAGCGTTGATGTGACAGGTGGGACTGAAGCTTTCTTT. The full variable domain, completed using reference TRBV29-1 and TRBJ1-1, is SAVISQKPSRDICQRGTSLTIQCQVDSQVTMMFWYRQQPGQSLTLIATANQGSEATYESGFVIDKFPISRPNLTFSTLTVSNMSPEDSSIYLCSVDVTGGTEAFFGQGTRLTVV.

V gene TRBV15 combines with J gene TRBJ2-1; the match to TRBD2 covers 11 bases. Germline V gene sequence: CDR1 LNHNV, CDR2 YYDKDF (reference sequence). This CDR3 has 18 amino acids. J lost 4 bases, V lost 5 bases, and 13 bases had no gene match. The chain's CDR3 is CATSGRLAGKGSYNEQFF. The CDR3 DNA follows: TGTGCCACCAGCGGGAGACTAGCGGGAAAAGGTTCGTACAATGAGCAGTTCTTC. Looking up the rest from reference TRBV15 and TRBJ2-1 gives the full variable domain: DAMVIQNPRYQVTQFGKPVTLSCSQTLNHNVMYWYQQKSSQAPKLLFHYYDKDFNNEADTPDNFQSRRPNTSFCFLDIRSPGLGDTAMYLCATSGRLAGKGSYNEQFFGPGTRLTVL.

The J gene is TRBJ2-6, the V gene TRBV6-1; the D is unclear. The CDR3 totals 15 residues. V was shortened by 3 bases and J by 0 bases, with 6 bases between the two germline ends. CDR1 is MNHNS and CDR2 is SASEGT in the germline V gene. In nucleotides, the CDR3 is TGTGCCAGCAGTGAGGCAAGCTCTGGGGCCAACGTCCTGACTTTC. Translated, it gives CASSEASSGANVLTF.

This chain connects TRBV7-2 to TRBJ2-1, with 7 bases identical to TRBD2. The CDR3 is made up of 16 amino acids. Germline V gene sequence: CDR1 SGHTA, CDR2 FQGNSA. V dropped 1 base and J dropped 1; count of bases not matched to a gene: 4. The CDR3: CASSLDWGGSYNEQFF. The DNA of the CDR3 is TGTGCCAGCAGCTTAGACTGGGGGGGGTCCTACAATGAGCAGTTCTTC.

The chain uses TRBV7-9 and TRBJ2-3, with D tentatively TRBD2 (6 bases). The CDR3 consists of 19 residues. Deletions cut 5 bases from V and 1 base from J, with 25 bases between. Per germline, CDR1 SEHNR and CDR2 FQNEAQ (reference sequence). The CDR3 sequence is CASSPTPVFGSGGTDTQYF. In DNA, the CDR3 is TGTGCCAGCAGCCCAACCCCCGTGTTTGGTAGCGGCGGCACAGATACGCAGTATTTT.

The chain carries TRBV6-2 or TRBV6-3 and TRBJ2-1; TRBD1 matches 7 bases. This CDR3 is built from 13 residues. In germline, CDR1 is MNHEY, CDR2 SVGEGT. The V gene end was trimmed by 4 bases and the J gene end by 14 bases; junction bases not matched to a gene: 11. The CDR3 nucleotides read TGTGCCAGCAGTTTCGGACAGGCCGAAAGGGAGTTCTTC. Translating it yields CASSFGQAEREFF.

The chain employs TRBV24-1 and TRBJ2-1; D call uncertain. The CDR3 has 14 amino acids. V dropped 2 bases and J dropped 3 bases, with 7 bases sitting between them. Germline V gene data show CDR1 as KGHDR and CDR2 as SFDVKD. DNA of the CDR3: TGTGCCACCAGTGATTCCATCGGCTACAATGAGCAGTTCTTC. Encoded protein: CATSDSIGYNEQFF.

This clone was counted a few times. This chain uses TRBV4-2 with TRBJ1-5; perhaps TRBD1 as D (5 bases). The germline V gene encodes CDR1 LGHNA and CDR2 YNFKEQ. Trimming stripped 0 bases from V and 0 bases from J, with 9 bases between. The CDR3 totals 16 residues. Written as DNA, the CDR3 is TGTGCCAGCAGCCAAGAATGGGACTATAGCAATCAGCCCCAGCATTTT. It specifies CASSQEWDYSNQPQHF.

The chain links TRBV5-1 to TRBJ2-5, with 10 bases lining up with TRBD2. Germline V lookup: CDR1 SGHRS, CDR2 YFSETQ. The CDR3 runs 15 residues. V was pared by 2 bases and J by 5 bases, with 6 bases of the junction left unmatched. CDR3 bases: TGCGCCAGCAGCTTTCGAGCGGGAGGGCGCGAGACCCAGTACTTC. As protein: CASSFRAGGRETQYF.

V and J are TRBV19 and TRBJ2-2; a possible D gene is TRBD1 (5 bases). V lost 5 bases and J 8 bases, leaving 12 bases between the germline ends. Germline V gives CDR1 LNHDA, CDR2 SQIVND (reference sequence). There are 13 residues in the CDR3. CDR3 protein: CASSSRVWGELFF. The CDR3, as DNA: TGTGCCAGTAGTTCCAGGGTATGGGGGGAGCTGTTTTTT.

This clone was observed once. CDR3 region: CASTDYNEQYF. The CDR3 nucleotides are TGTGCCAGCACCGACTACAACGAGCAGTACTTC. This chain uses TRBV27 with TRBJ2-7; perhaps TRBD2 as D (5 bases). Trimming left V 7 bases short and J 5 bases short, with 9 bases between. This CDR3 comprises 11 residues. Germline assignment: CDR1 MNHEY and CDR2 SMNVEV (reference sequence).

This chain joins TRBV4-1 and TRBJ2-1, with a possible D match to TRBD1 (6 bases). V lost 4 bases, J lost 4 bases, and 17 bases lay in between. Germline V gives CDR1 MGHRA, CDR2 YSYEKL. There are 16 residues in the CDR3. CDR3 loop: CASSREDRPGYNEQFF. The CDR3 DNA reads TGCGCCAGCAGCCGAGAAGACAGGCCGGGATACAATGAGCAGTTCTTC.

The chain recombines TRBV2 with TRBJ2-3; D remains ambiguous. The CDR3 extends over 14 amino acids. V gave up 6 bases and J gave up 2 bases, with 12 bases separating them. The germline gives CDR1 SNHLY, CDR2 FYNNEI. The CDR3 reads CASSAPRPTDTQYF. The DNA of the CDR3 is TGTGCCAGCAGCGCCCCCCGCCCCACAGATACGCAGTATTTT.

Details on this clone: Relative to the germline gene, one junction end is altered; a read error may explain this. DNA for the CDR3: TGCGGCGTTGGAGGGGGGAATCAGCCCCAGCATTTT. The encoded protein is CGVGGGNQPQHF. The genes are TRBV29-1 and TRBJ1-5, with D perhaps matching TRBD1 (6 bases). This CDR3 spans 12 amino acids. The V gene's germline CDR1 is SQVTM and CDR2 ANQGSEA.

The J gene is TRBJ2-5, the V gene TRBV6-5; 11 bases agree with TRBD2. Germline V lookup: CDR1 MNHEY, CDR2 SVGAGI. The junction had 5 bases not matched to a gene; V was cut back by 7 bases and J by 1 base. This CDR3 is 15 amino acids long. The CDR3 loop is CASKDLAGGQETQYF. DNA of the CDR3: TGTGCCAGCAAAGACCTAGCGGGGGGCCAAGAGACCCAGTACTTC.

Remarks on this clone: It is unclear where the CDR3 begins or ends on the DNA, so no DNA is shown, and the CDR3 is as TCRdb lists it. The chain employs TRBV29-1 and TRBJ1-1. The germline gives CDR1 SQVTM, CDR2 ANQGSEA. The CDR3 region is 16 residues in length, termini included. The CDR3 loop reads CSVEGVVGPGDTEAFF.

This clone was recorded once. This chain joins TRBV18 and TRBJ2-7; TRBD1 matches at 11 bases. Germline V gene data show CDR1 as KGHSH and CDR2 as LQKENI. The CDR3 runs 17 residues. The junction had 11 bases not matched to a gene; V was cut back by 1 base and J by 6 bases. The CDR3 DNA is TGTGCCAGCTCACCACGCGGACAGGGGGCGGGCGGGGGCGAGCAGTACTTC. Residues: CASSPRGQGAGGGEQYF.

This rearrangement joins TRBV7-2 to TRBJ1-5; D is unresolved. Between the trimmed V and J ends, which lost 6 bases and 4 bases, there was a span of 4 bases. CDR3 size: 11 residues. CDR1 SGHTA and CDR2 FQGNSA come from the germline V gene. The CDR3 loop reads CASRRNQPQHF. The DNA for the CDR3 is TGTGCCAGCAGACGTAATCAGCCCCAGCATTTT.

The gene calls are TRBV29-1 and TRBJ2-3, with TRBD2 matching over 7 bases. The CDR3 covers 16 residues. V was clipped by 1 base and J by 3 bases; unmatched bases: 10. Germline V CDR1 and CDR2: SQVTM, ANQGSEA. The chain's CDR3 is CSVEGGPSGSTDTQYF. Written as DNA, the CDR3 is TGCAGCGTTGAAGGGGGTCCTAGCGGAAGTACAGATACGCAGTATTTT.

The rearrangement uses TRBV3-1 (or the pseudogene TRBV3-2) and TRBJ1-1; the D gene is possibly TRBD1 (6 bases). Trimming took off 5 bases at V and 2 bases at J, with 15 bases between the two ends. Germline CDR1 and CDR2: LGHDT and YNNKEL (reference sequence). The CDR3 is 15 amino acids. This CDR3 reads CASSGLTGTNTEAFF. For the CDR3, the DNA is TGTGCCAGCAGCGGCTTAACAGGGACCAACACTGAAGCTTTCTTT.

This chain's CDR3 is CASSYSAGGWYEQYF. CDR3 nucleotides: TGTGCCAGCAGTTACTCCGCAGGGGGCTGGTACGAGCAGTACTTC. The genes are TRBV6-2 or TRBV6-3 and TRBJ2-7, with 8 bases matching TRBD1. Per the germline V gene, CDR1 is MNHEY and CDR2 is SVGEGT. V trimming: 0 bases; J trimming: 4 bases; junction bases outside the gene matches: 5. The CDR3 runs 15 residues.

This clone was seen just once. The chain uses TRBV30 and TRBJ1-1, with a weak D call TRBD1 (6 bases). Between the trimmed V and J ends, which lost 2 bases and 5 bases, there was a span of 12 bases. The CDR3 extends over 13 amino acids. Germline CDR1 GTSNPN, CDR2 SVGIG (reference sequence). The CDR3 here is CAWSPDRLTEAFF. Written as DNA, the CDR3 is TGTGCCTGGAGTCCCGACAGGCTAACTGAAGCTTTCTTT.

The genes are TRBV4-2 and TRBJ2-5, with D possibly matching TRBD1 (6 bases). CDR3 length equals 13 residues. V was shortened by 4 bases and J by 2 bases, with 8 bases between the two germline ends. From germline, CDR1 is LGHNA and CDR2 YNFKEQ. CDR3 region: CASSPQGQETQYF. Here the CDR3 DNA reads TGTGCCAGCAGCCCGCAGGGGCAAGAGACCCAGTACTTC.

This chain uses TRBV7-2 with TRBJ2-1; 13 bases fit TRBD2. Trimming at V came to 5 bases and at J to 5 bases, leaving 9 bases not matched to a gene. The CDR3 runs 17 residues. CDR1 is SGHTA, CDR2 FQGNSA, per germline. Here the CDR3 DNA reads TGTGCCAGCAGCCTCCGGACTAGCGGGGGAAAAGACAATGAGCAGTTCTTC. Translation gives CASSLRTSGGKDNEQFF.

This sequence joins TRBV6-5 and TRBJ2-7; the D gene is possibly TRBD1 (7 bases). The CDR3 covers 15 residues. The germline V gene encodes CDR1 MNHEY and CDR2 SVGAGI. The V end was cut by 6 bases, the J end by 3 bases, with 18 bases between. The CDR3 coding sequence is TGTGCCAGCAGCACCTCGGGGGACAGAGTCTACGAGCAGTACTTC. It is translated as CASSTSGDRVYEQYF.

This clone was counted between two and nine times. The J gene is TRBJ2-7, the V gene TRBV18; 7 bases fit TRBD2. There are 15 residues in the CDR3. Germline CDR1 KGHSH, CDR2 LQKENI. J was trimmed by 5 bases and V by 1 base; bases with no gene match: 8. The CDR3 sequence: CASSPLTRGIHEQYF. In nucleotides, the CDR3 is TGTGCCAGCTCACCACTGACGCGGGGGATCCACGAGCAGTACTTC.